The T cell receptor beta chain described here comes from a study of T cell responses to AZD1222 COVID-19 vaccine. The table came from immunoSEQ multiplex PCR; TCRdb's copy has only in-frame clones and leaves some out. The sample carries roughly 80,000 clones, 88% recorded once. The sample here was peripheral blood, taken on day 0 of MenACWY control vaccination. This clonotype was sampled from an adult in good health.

Here the CDR3 reads CAIGGQGGYGYTF. As DNA, the CDR3 is TGTGCCATCGGGGGACAGGGCGGCTATGGCTACACCTTC. This chain links TRBV10-3 with TRBJ1-2; 9 nucleotides align to TRBD1. The CDR3 sequence is 13 residues long. Germline trimming cut 8 bases from V and 4 bases from J; bases unmatched to any gene: 5. Germline CDR1 reads ENHRY; CDR2 reads SYGVKD.